The clone carrying this TCR beta chain was seen a handful of times. Germline V gene data show CDR1 as MRHNA and CDR2 as SNTAGT. The V end lost 3 bases, the J end lost 5 bases, and 16 bases lay between the germline ends. This CDR3 comprises 16 residues. This table comes from immunoSEQ multiplex PCR, and its TCRdb copy is limited to in-frame clones, with some not included. The sample consists of 1,200 to 1,500 clones, approximately 89% of them appearing once. This record comes from a study of brain metastases from non-small cell lung cancer. This sequence joins TRBV6-4 and TRBJ2-2; tentatively, D is TRBD1 (5 bases). What was sequenced was tumor-adjacent normal tissue. The sequence derives from a donor at least 40 years old with non-small cell lung cancer. CDR3 protein: CASSEVGQGETGELFF. DNA for the CDR3: TGTGCCAGCAGTGAAGTCGGGCAGGGTGAGACCGGGGAGCTGTTTTTT.